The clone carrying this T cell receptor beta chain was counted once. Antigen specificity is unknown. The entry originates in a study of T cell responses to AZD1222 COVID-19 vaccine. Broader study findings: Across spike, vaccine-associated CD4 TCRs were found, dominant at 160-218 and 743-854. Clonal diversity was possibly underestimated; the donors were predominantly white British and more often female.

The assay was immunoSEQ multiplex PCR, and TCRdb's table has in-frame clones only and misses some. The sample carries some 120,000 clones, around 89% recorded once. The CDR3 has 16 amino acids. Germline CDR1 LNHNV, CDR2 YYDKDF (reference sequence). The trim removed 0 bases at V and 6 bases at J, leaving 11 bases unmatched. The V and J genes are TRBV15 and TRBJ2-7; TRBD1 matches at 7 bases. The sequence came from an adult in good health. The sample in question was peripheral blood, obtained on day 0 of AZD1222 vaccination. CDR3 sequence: CATSRDSGTATREQYF. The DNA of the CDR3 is TGTGCCACCAGCAGAGATTCTGGGACAGCTACACGCGAGCAGTACTTC.